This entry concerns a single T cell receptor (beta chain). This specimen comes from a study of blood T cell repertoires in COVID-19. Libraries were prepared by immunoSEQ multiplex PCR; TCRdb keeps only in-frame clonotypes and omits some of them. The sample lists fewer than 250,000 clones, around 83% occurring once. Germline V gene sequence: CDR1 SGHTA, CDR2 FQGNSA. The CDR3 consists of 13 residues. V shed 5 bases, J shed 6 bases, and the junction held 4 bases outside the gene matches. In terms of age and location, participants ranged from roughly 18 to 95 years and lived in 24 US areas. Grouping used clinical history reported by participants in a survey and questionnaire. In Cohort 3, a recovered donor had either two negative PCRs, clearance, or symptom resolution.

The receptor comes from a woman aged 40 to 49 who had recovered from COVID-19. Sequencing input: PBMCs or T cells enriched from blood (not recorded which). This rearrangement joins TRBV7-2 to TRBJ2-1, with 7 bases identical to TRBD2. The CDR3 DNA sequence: TGTGCCAGCAGCCCCCGCGGGGGCAATGAGCAGTTCTTC. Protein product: CASSPRGGNEQFF.